These 10 T cell receptor beta chains came from one sample sequenced in a study of CD8 T cells in ankylosing spondylitis. One entry per CDR3 protein, called by TCRdb with MiXCR from the 5' RACE reads. The sample holds approximately 140,000 distinct CDR3 sequences; roughly 44% are singletons and the top ten take roughly 15%. Sequenced: synovial fluid, either unsorted or a sorted T cell fraction (not recorded which). The receptor source for this set is a male donor with ankylosing spondylitis.

In this sample, this clonotype turned up a few times. The chain combines TRBV28 with TRBJ1-1; D call uncertain. Looked up from germline, CDR1 is MDHEN and CDR2 is SYDVKM. Trimming cost V 9 bases and J 1 base, with 15 bases left between them. This CDR3 has 14 amino acids. Here the CDR3 reads CASPLETENTEAFF. The CDR3 nucleotides are TGTGCCAGTCCCCTCGAAACAGAGAACACTGAAGCTTTCTTT.

V usage is TRBV5-1 and J usage is TRBJ2-1, with D possibly being TRBD2 (5 bases). Trimming took 2 bases from V and 0 from J, leaving 15 bases between them. CDR3 length equals 17 residues. The germline V gene encodes CDR1 SGHRS and CDR2 YFSETQ. The CDR3 loop is CASSLGLLGSSYNEQFF. The CDR3, as DNA: TGCGCCAGCAGCTTAGGGTTGCTGGGGAGCTCCTACAATGAGCAGTTCTTC.

This clonotype was detected ten times or more. The chain combines TRBV7-9 with TRBJ2-7; D call uncertain. Trimming left V 3 bases short and J 0 bases short, with 3 bases between. CDR3 length: 12 amino acids. CDR1 and CDR2 (germline): SEHNR, FQNEAQ (reference sequence). The CDR3 coding sequence is TGTGCCAGCAGCTTCAGCTCCTACGAGCAGTACTTC. Its protein product is CASSFSSYEQYF.

This clonotype was seen repeatedly, ten times or more. The chain is built from TRBV27 and TRBJ1-2; perhaps TRBD1 as D (5 bases). Germline V gene data show CDR1 as MNHEY and CDR2 as SMNVEV (reference sequence). This CDR3 has 15 residues. V was pared by 4 bases and J by 0 bases, with 12 bases between. CDR3 DNA sequence: TGTGCCAGCAGTTCGTCCCGGGGCGCTAACTATGGCTACACCTTC. Its protein is CASSSSRGANYGYTF.

The chain joins TRBV12-3 or TRBV12-4 to TRBJ2-7; the match to TRBD2 covers 9 bases. The V and J ends lost 1 base and 5 bases, in that order; junction bases with no gene match: 3. This CDR3 is built from 14 residues. The CDR3 reads CASSLGTSANEQYF. The DNA of the CDR3 is TGTGCCAGCAGTTTAGGGACTAGCGCGAACGAGCAGTACTTC.

CDR3 sequence (DNA): TGTGCCAGCAGTTTCGGACTAGGAGGCAATGAGCAGTTCTTC. It yields the protein CASSFGLGGNEQFF. The rearrangement joins TRBV6-2 or TRBV6-3 to TRBJ2-1, with 7 bases fitting TRBD2. The CDR3 covers 14 residues. The germline V gene encodes CDR1 MNHEY and CDR2 SVGEGT. V shed 4 bases and J 6 bases; nucleotides not matched to a gene: 6.

This clonotype has only a few counts. V and J are TRBV4-1 and TRBJ1-1; no reliable D call. CDR3 length: 15 amino acids. Germline values: CDR1 MGHRA, CDR2 YSYEKL. V dropped 1 base and J dropped 1 base, with 10 bases sitting between them. The DNA for the CDR3 is TGCGCCAGCAGCCAAGTGGCGGCCGGGAACACTGAAGCTTTCTTT. It codes for CASSQVAAGNTEAFF.

The V gene is TRBV11-2, the J gene TRBJ2-1; TRBD2 aligns across 10 bases. This CDR3 is built from 17 residues. CDR1 is SGHAT, CDR2 FQNNGV, per germline. The V and J ends lost 3 bases and 4 bases, in that order; junction bases with no gene match: 9. The CDR3 region is CASSFLAGAQKYNEQFF. The CDR3 coding sequence is TGTGCCAGCAGCTTTCTAGCGGGAGCCCAGAAATACAATGAGCAGTTCTTC.

The chain couples TRBV11-1 to TRBJ2-3, with D maybe TRBD1 (5 bases). The CDR3 has 18 residues. Germline assignment: CDR1 SGHAT and CDR2 FQDESV (reference sequence). Deletions cut 1 base from V and 1 base from J, with 18 bases between. This chain's CDR3 is CASSLGEIQGGGTDTQYF. CDR3 DNA: TGTGCCAGCAGCTTAGGGGAAATCCAGGGTGGAGGCACAGATACGCAGTATTTT.

This chain links TRBV20-1 with TRBJ1-1; tentatively, D is TRBD1 (5 bases). The CDR3 is 13 residues long. Germline V gives CDR1 DFQATT, CDR2 SNEGSKA (reference sequence). The germline V and J ends were trimmed by 5 bases and 3 bases, with 13 bases remaining between them. This chain's CDR3 is CSAGGGPHTEAFF. The CDR3 DNA is TGCAGTGCTGGGGGAGGTCCTCACACTGAAGCTTTCTTT.